The subject of this entry is one TCR beta chain. V lost 4 bases to trimming and J lost 2 bases, with 16 bases between them. In germline, CDR1 is DFQATT, CDR2 SNEGSKA (reference sequence). This CDR3 region has 15 residues. This specimen comes from a study of T cells in Graves' hyperthyroidism and ophthalmopathy. Hyperthyroidism patients were newly diagnosed, had disease duration under 2 months, and were aged 18 to 65 years. TCR beta CDR3 sequences were amplified from RNA transcripts. The primer set for the first-round RT-PCR of the TCR CDR3 was HTBI. A single record per CDR3 protein comes from TCRdb applying MiXCR to the multiplex PCR reads. The repertoire consists of about 560,000 distinct CDR3 sequences, with 16% occurring once and the leading ten covering 18%.

This receptor was taken from a woman aged 18-29 years with Graves' hyperthyroidism. V gene TRBV20-1 combines with J gene TRBJ2-3, with D possibly matching TRBD2 (5 bases). Sequencing input: blood. The CDR3 nucleotides read TGCAGTGCTACCAAGATAGCGAGTACCACAGATACGCAGTATTTT. It encodes CSATKIASTTDTQYF.